A single sample is the source of the 10 T cell receptor beta chains below, sequenced in a study of vaccination effects on CD4 cells after COVID-19. CD4+ T cells specific for antigen were expanded with viral peptide pools by the ViraFEST assay before sequencing. Subsequent to roughly 9 days of culture, CD4+ T cells were isolated. Either the mRNA-1273 or the BNT162b2 vaccine was given to participants as two doses. The antigens for these receptors are not known. Only in-frame clones appear in the TCRdb table, and some are missing; sequencing was by immunoSEQ multiplex PCR. The sample consists of roughly 59,000 clones, just under 80% of them appearing once. The starting material was CD4+ T cells from PBMCs cultured with HCoV-OC43 spike peptides, obtained after COVID-19 vaccination. Subset here: HCoV-OC43 spike overlapping peptide pool stimulation. The origin of the receptors is a human donor who received a COVID-19 vaccine.

J is TRBJ2-1 and V is TRBV24-1, with TRBD2 identical over 9 bases. The CDR3 covers 14 residues. Germline CDR1 is KGHDR and CDR2 is SFDVKD. The V gene end was trimmed by 7 bases and the J gene end by 7 bases; junction bases not matched to a gene: 7. The CDR3 sequence is CATRPGTSPNEQFF. The CDR3 coding sequence is TGTGCCACCAGGCCCGGGACTAGCCCAAATGAGCAGTTCTTC.

This chain joins TRBV9 and TRBJ1-3, with 7 bases lining up with TRBD1. Germline values: CDR1 SGDLS, CDR2 YYNGEE. The CDR3 consists of 18 residues. V was pared by 3 bases and J by 0 bases, with 12 bases of the junction left unmatched. CDR3 in amino acids: CASSDSGRGQSSGNTIYF. The CDR3 DNA reads TGTGCCAGCAGCGATAGCGGCCGGGGACAGAGCTCTGGAAACACCATATATTTT.

The CDR3 DNA follows: TGTGCCAGCAGTGGACAGGGGTACGAGCAGTACGTC. This sequence encodes CASSGQGYEQYV. The gene calls are TRBV2 and TRBJ2-7, with TRBD1 matching 8 bases. V was clipped by 4 bases and J by 4 bases; unmatched bases: 0. Per the germline V gene, CDR1 is SNHLY and CDR2 is FYNNEI. CDR3 length: 12 residues.

This chain uses TRBV13 with TRBJ1-2; D perhaps matches TRBD1 (6 bases). The length of the CDR3 is 12 residues. Germline V gene lookup returns CDR1 PRHDT and CDR2 FYEKMQ (reference sequence). Trimming stripped 4 bases from V and 12 bases from J, with 15 bases between. The CDR3 DNA sequence: TGTGCCAGCAGCTGGAAGCTGGGGGCAAACACCTTC. It specifies CASSWKLGANTF.

The rearrangement joins TRBV5-6 to TRBJ2-7; 8 bases map to TRBD1. CDR3 length equals 17 residues. V trimming: 3 bases; J trimming: 2 bases; junction bases outside the gene matches: 13. In germline, CDR1 is SGHDT, CDR2 YYEEEE. DNA for the CDR3: TGTGCCAGCAGCTCTAAACACGGGACAGGTCTCCCCTACGAGCAGTACGTC. Translating it yields CASSSKHGTGLPYEQYV.

This clone was seen more than once but under ten times. This chain joins TRBV7-8 and TRBJ2-2; D is undetermined. Trimming removed 4 bases from V and 1 base from J, with 7 bases in between. Germline CDR1 and CDR2: SGHVS and FQNEAQ. The CDR3 is made up of 14 amino acids. Here the CDR3 DNA reads TGTGCCAGCAGCTACGCTAGGAACACCGGGGAGCTGTTTTTT. As protein: CASSYARNTGELFF.

The J gene is TRBJ2-2, the V gene TRBV5-1; D possibly matches TRBD1 or TRBD2 (5 bases each). Germline V gives CDR1 SGHRS, CDR2 YFSETQ. The V and J ends lost 4 bases and 0 bases respectively, with 10 bases between them. This CDR3 comprises 15 residues. In DNA, the CDR3 is TGCGCCAGCAGCCCGGGACCATCGAACACCGGGGAGCTGTTTTTT. Residues: CASSPGPSNTGELFF.

The chain uses TRBV4-3 and TRBJ1-5; unclear D gene. This CDR3 has 18 amino acids. Germline CDR1 LGHNA, CDR2 YSLEER. V gave up 4 bases and J gave up 2 bases, with 21 bases separating them. Here the CDR3 DNA reads TGCGCCAGCAGCCTCGGGTATGGGAAAACAGAAGGCAATCAGCCCCAGCATTTT. Translation gives CASSLGYGKTEGNQPQHF.

This clone has just a few counts. The chain is built from TRBV7-2 and TRBJ2-2; 10 bases fit TRBD1. The ends lost 5 bases at V and 4 bases at J; junction bases unmatched: 10. Germline V gene lookup returns CDR1 SGHTA and CDR2 FQGNSA. The CDR3 covers 17 residues. In DNA form, the CDR3 reads TGTGCCAGCAGCCTCCTGGGACAGGGGCAAGGCACCGGGGAGCTGTTTTTT. Translating gives CASSLLGQGQGTGELFF.

This clone has only a few counts. The chain combines TRBV5-6 with TRBJ2-3; D call uncertain. The CDR3 runs 14 residues. With 1 base removed from V and 6 bases from J, the gap between germline ends came to 12 bases. Germline values: CDR1 SGHDT, CDR2 YYEEEE. DNA of the CDR3: TGTGCCAGCAGCTTGCGAACGTCAGTCGATACGCAGTATTTT. This codes for CASSLRTSVDTQYF.